These 13 T cell receptor beta chains originate from one sample sequenced in a study of OX40 agonist ivuxolimab in advanced cancers. The protocol was immunoSEQ multiplex PCR, while the TCRdb copy is restricted to in-frame clones and leaves out a portion. The table shows about 100,000 clones, with about nine tenths occurring only once. Sequenced here: CD4+ or CD8+ T cells sorted from blood, sampled in a trial of the OX40 agonist ivuxolimab. The source of these receptors is an adult with an advanced solid tumor such as melanoma, head and neck, liver or kidney cancer.

This chain joins TRBV7-2 and TRBJ2-1, with TRBD2 matching 7 bases. Germline trimming cut 6 bases from V and 4 bases from J; bases unmatched to any gene: 12. Germline V gene sequence: CDR1 SGHTA, CDR2 FQGNSA. This CDR3 spans 16 amino acids. The DNA of the CDR3 is TGTGCCAGCAGACGAAGCGGGCCGGGACTATACAATGAGCAGTTCTTC. Translating gives CASRRSGPGLYNEQFF.

This clone is a singleton in its sample. The chain joins TRBV5-1 to TRBJ2-1; a weak D match, TRBD2 (6 bases). Germline V gene sequence: CDR1 SGHRS, CDR2 YFSETQ. Trimming left V 4 bases short and J 7 bases short, with 27 bases between. CDR3 length equals 18 residues. CDR3 loop: CASSPSVPSGGTRNEQFF. CDR3 DNA sequence: TGCGCCAGCAGCCCCTCAGTTCCCTCAGGCGGGACTCGAAATGAGCAGTTCTTC.

This clone was observed a single time. The chain links TRBV4-3 to TRBJ1-1, with 8 positions matching TRBD1. The CDR3 contains 14 residues. V shed 3 bases, J shed 8 bases, and the junction held 8 bases outside the gene matches. The V gene's germline CDR1 is LGHNA and CDR2 YSLEER. CDR3 DNA sequence: TGCGCCAGCAGCCAGCAGACAGGGGATGTAGAAGCTTTCTTT. Its protein is CASSQQTGDVEAFF.

The CDR3 loop is CASSLSRGPNNEQFF. The CDR3 DNA reads TGTGCCAGCAGCTTAAGTCGGGGGCCCAACAATGAGCAGTTCTTC. This chain joins TRBV7-3 and TRBJ2-1; D tentatively reads TRBD1 or TRBD2 (6 bases each). V was pared by 1 base and J by 5 bases, with 12 bases between. The CDR3 is made up of 15 amino acids. CDR1 and CDR2 from the germline V gene are SGHTA and FQGTGA.

The CDR3 bases are TGTGCCAGCAGCCCCCGGACTCTTGGGGAGACCCAGTACTTC. It yields the protein CASSPRTLGETQYF. The chain links TRBV7-3 to TRBJ2-5; D possibly corresponds to TRBD2 (5 bases). The length of the CDR3 is 14 residues. Germline V CDR1 and CDR2: SGHTA, FQGTGA. V gave up 5 bases and J gave up 5 bases, with 15 bases separating them.

The J gene is TRBJ1-2, the V gene TRBV6-5; 10 bases line up with TRBD1. Germline CDR1 reads MNHEY; CDR2 reads SVGAGI. With V trimmed by 6 bases and J by 2 bases, 6 bases remained unmatched. The CDR3 loop spans 15 amino acids. The CDR3 protein is CASRNPGQGNYGYTF. The CDR3 nucleotides are TGTGCCAGCAGAAATCCGGGACAGGGGAACTATGGCTACACCTTC.

This rearrangement joins TRBV19 to TRBJ1-3, with unresolved D. The CDR3 loop spans 14 amino acids. Trimming stripped 6 bases from V and 0 bases from J, with 9 bases between. Germline V CDR1 and CDR2: LNHDA, SQIVND (reference sequence). This CDR3 is CASRVSFSGNTIYF. For the CDR3, the DNA is TGTGCCAGTAGAGTCTCATTCTCTGGAAACACCATATATTTT.

The chain has TRBV5-5 and TRBJ2-3, with 8 bases that match TRBD2. The CDR3 is 15 residues long. Germline lookup yields CDR1 SGHKS and CDR2 YYEKEE (reference sequence). J lost 0 bases, V lost 5 bases, and 5 bases had no gene match. In nucleotides, the CDR3 is TGTGCCAGCAGTCTTGGACTAGCTAGCACAGATACGCAGTATTTT. This translates into CASSLGLASTDTQYF.

The genes are TRBV5-1 and TRBJ2-3; D is unresolved. V shed 4 bases and J shed 2 bases, with 11 bases lying between them. The CDR3 consists of 14 residues. The germline V gene has CDR1 SGHRS and CDR2 YFSETQ. The DNA of the CDR3 is TGCGCCAGCAGCAGGGCGGCGAACACAGATACGCAGTATTTT. Amino acid sequence: CASSRAANTDTQYF. Together with reference TRBV5-1 and TRBJ2-3, the CDR3 gives the full variable domain: KAGVTQTPRYLIKTRGQQVTLSCSPISGHRSVSWYQQTPGQGLQFLFEYFSETQRNKGNFPGRFSGRQFSNSRSEMNVSTLELGDSALYLCASSRAANTDTQYFGPGTRLTVL.

This chain joins TRBV21-1 and TRBJ2-2; TRBD1, the table's D call, lacks a check against the DNA. TRBV21-1 is a listed pseudogene. CDR3 size: 17 residues. This CDR3 is CASSRNPAGTNTGELFF. The CDR3 nucleotides read TGTGCCAGCAGCAGAAATCCGGCAGGGACGAACACCGGGGAGCTGTTTTTT.

This clone was seen repeatedly, ten times or more. This chain joins TRBV7-2 and TRBJ1-5; D remains ambiguous. This CDR3 has 13 residues. V was shortened by 2 bases and J by 5 bases, with 7 bases between the two germline ends. Germline V gene sequence: CDR1 SGHTA, CDR2 FQGNSA. CDR3 sequence: CASSLRGDQPQHF. DNA of the CDR3: TGTGCCAGCAGCTTAAGAGGAGATCAGCCCCAGCATTTT.

This clone has a single count. V usage is TRBV19 and J usage is TRBJ1-1, with D hard to call. Trimming took off 1 base at V and 6 bases at J, with 6 bases between the two ends. From germline, CDR1 is LNHDA and CDR2 SQIVND (reference sequence). The CDR3 totals 12 residues. The CDR3 DNA reads as TGTGCCAGTAGTATAGGGAGGGCTGAAGCTTTCTTT. It yields the protein CASSIGRAEAFF. The full variable domain, rest sourced from reference TRBV19 and TRBJ1-1, is DGGITQSPKYLFRKEGQNVTLSCEQNLNHDAMYWYRQDPGQGLRLIYYSQIVNDFQKGDIAEGYSVSREKKESFPLTVTSAQKNPTAFYLCASSIGRAEAFFGQGTRLTVV.

The chain uses TRBV27 and TRBJ2-1, with D perhaps TRBD2 (6 bases). V lost 3 bases and J lost 14, with 17 bases in between. This CDR3 comprises 13 residues. Looked up from germline, CDR1 is MNHEY and CDR2 is SMNVEV (reference sequence). CDR3 amino acids: CASSLGPRRGKFF. In DNA form, the CDR3 reads TGTGCCAGCAGTTTGGGGCCTCGGAGGGGAAAGTTCTTC.